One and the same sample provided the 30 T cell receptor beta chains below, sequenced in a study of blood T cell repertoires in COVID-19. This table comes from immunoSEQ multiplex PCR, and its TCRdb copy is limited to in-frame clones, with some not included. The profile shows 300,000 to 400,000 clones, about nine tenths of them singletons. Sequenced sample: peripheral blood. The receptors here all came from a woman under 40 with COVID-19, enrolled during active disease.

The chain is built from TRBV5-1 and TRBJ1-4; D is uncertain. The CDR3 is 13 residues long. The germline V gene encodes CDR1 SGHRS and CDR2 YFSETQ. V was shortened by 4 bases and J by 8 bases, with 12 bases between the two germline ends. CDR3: CASSRVGGEKLFF. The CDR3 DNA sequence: TGCGCCAGCAGCAGGGTCGGAGGGGAAAAACTGTTTTTT. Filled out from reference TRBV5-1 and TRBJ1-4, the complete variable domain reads KAGVTQTPRYLIKTRGQQVTLSCSPISGHRSVSWYQQTPGQGLQFLFEYFSETQRNKGNFPGRFSGRQFSNSRSEMNVSTLELGDSALYLCASSRVGGEKLFFGSGTQLSVL.

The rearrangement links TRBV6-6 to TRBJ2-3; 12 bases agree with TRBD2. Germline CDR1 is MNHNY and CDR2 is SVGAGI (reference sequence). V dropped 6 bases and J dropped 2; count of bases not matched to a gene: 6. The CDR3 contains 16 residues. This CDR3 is CASSPGLAGFTDTQYF. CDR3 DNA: TGTGCCAGCAGCCCCGGACTAGCGGGGTTCACAGATACGCAGTATTTT.

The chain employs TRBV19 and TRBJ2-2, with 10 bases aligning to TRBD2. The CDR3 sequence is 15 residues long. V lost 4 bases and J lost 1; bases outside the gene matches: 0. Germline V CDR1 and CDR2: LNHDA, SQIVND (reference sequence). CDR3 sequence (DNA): TGTGCCAGTAGTACTAGCGGGAGGAACACCGGGGAGCTGTTTTTT. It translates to CASSTSGRNTGELFF.

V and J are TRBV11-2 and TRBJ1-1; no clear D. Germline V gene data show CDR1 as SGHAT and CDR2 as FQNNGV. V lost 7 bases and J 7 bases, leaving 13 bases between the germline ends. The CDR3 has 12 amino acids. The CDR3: CASTDYLVEAFF. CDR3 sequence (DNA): TGTGCCAGCACCGACTATTTAGTTGAAGCTTTCTTT.

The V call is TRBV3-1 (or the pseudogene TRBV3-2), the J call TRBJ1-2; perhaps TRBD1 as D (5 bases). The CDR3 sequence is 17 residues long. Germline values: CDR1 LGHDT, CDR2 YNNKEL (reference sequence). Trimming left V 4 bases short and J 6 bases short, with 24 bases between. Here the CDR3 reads CASSLNRNMAQSNGYTF. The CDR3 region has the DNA TGTGCCAGCAGCCTAAACAGGAACATGGCCCAAAGCAATGGCTACACCTTC.

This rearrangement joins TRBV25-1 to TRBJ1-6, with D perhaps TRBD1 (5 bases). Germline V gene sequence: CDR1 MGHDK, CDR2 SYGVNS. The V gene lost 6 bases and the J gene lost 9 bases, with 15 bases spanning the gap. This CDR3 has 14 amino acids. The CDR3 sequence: CASRQDVGGSPLHF. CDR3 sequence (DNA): TGTGCCAGCAGACAGGATGTGGGGGGTTCACCCCTCCACTTT.

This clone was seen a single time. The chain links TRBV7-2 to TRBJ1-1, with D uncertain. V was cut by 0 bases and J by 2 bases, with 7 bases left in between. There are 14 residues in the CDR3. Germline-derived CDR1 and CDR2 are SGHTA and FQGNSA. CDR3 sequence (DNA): TGTGCCAGCAGCTTAGCCAATTTCAACACTGAAGCTTTCTTT. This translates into CASSLANFNTEAFF.

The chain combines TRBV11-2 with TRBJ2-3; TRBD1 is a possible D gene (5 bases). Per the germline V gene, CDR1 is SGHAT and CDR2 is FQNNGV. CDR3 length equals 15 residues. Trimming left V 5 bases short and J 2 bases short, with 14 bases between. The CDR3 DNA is TGTGCCAGCAGCCCCCAGGGATTGATCACAGATACGCAGTATTTT. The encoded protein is CASSPQGLITDTQYF. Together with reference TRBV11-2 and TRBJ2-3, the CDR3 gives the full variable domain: EAGVAQSPRYKIIEKRQSVAFWCNPISGHATLYWYQQILGQGPKLLIQFQNNGVVDDSQLPKDRFSAERLKGVDSTLKIQPAKLEDSAVYLCASSPQGLITDTQYFGPGTRLTVL.

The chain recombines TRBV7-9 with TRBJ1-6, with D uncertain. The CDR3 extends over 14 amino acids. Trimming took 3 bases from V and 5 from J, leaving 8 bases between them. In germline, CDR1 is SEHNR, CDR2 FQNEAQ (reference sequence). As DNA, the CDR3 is TGTGCCAGCAGCTTGGGCCCAAATAATTCACCCCTCCACTTT. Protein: CASSLGPNNSPLHF.

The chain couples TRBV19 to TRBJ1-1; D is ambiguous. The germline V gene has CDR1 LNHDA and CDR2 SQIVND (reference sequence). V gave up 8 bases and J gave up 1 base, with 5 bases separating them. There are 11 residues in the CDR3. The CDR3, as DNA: TGTGCCAGTCACAGGAACACTGAAGCTTTCTTT. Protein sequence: CASHRNTEAFF. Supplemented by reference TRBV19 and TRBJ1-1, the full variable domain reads DGGITQSPKYLFRKEGQNVTLSCEQNLNHDAMYWYRQDPGQGLRLIYYSQIVNDFQKGDIAEGYSVSREKKESFPLTVTSAQKNPTAFYLCASHRNTEAFFGQGTRLTVV.

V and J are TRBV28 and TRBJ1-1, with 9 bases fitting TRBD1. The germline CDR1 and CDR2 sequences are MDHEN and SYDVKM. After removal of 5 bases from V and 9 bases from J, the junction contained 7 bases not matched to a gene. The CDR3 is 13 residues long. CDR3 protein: CASSLRTGEQAFF. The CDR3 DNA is TGTGCCAGCAGTCTAAGGACAGGGGAGCAAGCTTTCTTT.

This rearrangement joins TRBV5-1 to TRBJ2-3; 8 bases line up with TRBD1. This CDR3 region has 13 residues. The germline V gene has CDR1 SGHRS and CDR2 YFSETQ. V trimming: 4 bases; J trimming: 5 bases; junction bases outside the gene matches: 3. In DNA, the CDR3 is TGCGCCAGCAGCATTGGACAGGGAGATACGCAGTATTTT. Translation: CASSIGQGDTQYF.

CDR3: CATSDGSGRAFF. The CDR3 nucleotides are TGTGCCACCAGTGATGGTAGCGGGAGAGCTTTCTTT. The chain employs TRBV24-1 and TRBJ1-1; the D is unclear. The CDR3 runs to 12 residues. V lost 3 bases, J lost 10 bases, and 11 bases lay in between. Germline V gives CDR1 KGHDR, CDR2 SFDVKD.

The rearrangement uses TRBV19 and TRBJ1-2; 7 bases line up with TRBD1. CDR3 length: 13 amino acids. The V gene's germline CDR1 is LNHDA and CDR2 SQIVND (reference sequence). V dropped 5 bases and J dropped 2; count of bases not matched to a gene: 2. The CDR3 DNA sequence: TGTGCCAGTAGTCTGGACAGGAACTATGGCTACACCTTC. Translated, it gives CASSLDRNYGYTF.

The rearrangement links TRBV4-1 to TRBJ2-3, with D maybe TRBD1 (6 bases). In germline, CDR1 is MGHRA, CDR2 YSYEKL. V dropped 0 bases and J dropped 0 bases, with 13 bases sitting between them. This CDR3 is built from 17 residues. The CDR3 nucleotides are TGCGCCAGCAGCCAAGATAGGGGGAGCTTCAGCACAGATACGCAGTATTTT. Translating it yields CASSQDRGSFSTDTQYF.

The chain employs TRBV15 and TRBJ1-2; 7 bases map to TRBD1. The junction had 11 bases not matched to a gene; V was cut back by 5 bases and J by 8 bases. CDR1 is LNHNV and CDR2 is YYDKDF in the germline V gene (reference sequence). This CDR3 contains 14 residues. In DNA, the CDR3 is TGTGCCACCAGCCTTTTGGACAGGCGGATCGGCTACACCTTC. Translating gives CATSLLDRRIGYTF.

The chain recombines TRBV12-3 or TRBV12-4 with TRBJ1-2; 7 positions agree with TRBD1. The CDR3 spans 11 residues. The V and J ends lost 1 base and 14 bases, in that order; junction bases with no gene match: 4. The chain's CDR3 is CASSLGPTGTF. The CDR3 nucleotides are TGTGCCAGCAGTTTAGGTCCGACAGGGACCTTC.

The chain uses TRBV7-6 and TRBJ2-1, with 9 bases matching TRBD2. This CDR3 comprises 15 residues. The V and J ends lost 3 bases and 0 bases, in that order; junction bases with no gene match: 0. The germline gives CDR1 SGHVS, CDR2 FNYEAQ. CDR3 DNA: TGTGCCAGCAGCTTGCGGGAGGGCTCCTACAATGAGCAGTTCTTC. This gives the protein CASSLREGSYNEQFF.

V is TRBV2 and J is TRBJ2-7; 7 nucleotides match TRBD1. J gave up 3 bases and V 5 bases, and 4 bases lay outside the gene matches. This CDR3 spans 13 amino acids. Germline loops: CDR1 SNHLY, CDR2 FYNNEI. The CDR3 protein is CASSSYRGYEQYF. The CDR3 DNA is TGTGCCAGCAGTAGTTACAGGGGCTACGAGCAGTACTTC.

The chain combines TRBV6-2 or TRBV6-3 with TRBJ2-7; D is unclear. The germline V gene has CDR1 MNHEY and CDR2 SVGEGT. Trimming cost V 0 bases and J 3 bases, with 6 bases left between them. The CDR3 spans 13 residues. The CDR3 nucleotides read TGTGCCAGCAGTTACTCGAATAGCTACGAGCAGTACTTC. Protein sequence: CASSYSNSYEQYF.

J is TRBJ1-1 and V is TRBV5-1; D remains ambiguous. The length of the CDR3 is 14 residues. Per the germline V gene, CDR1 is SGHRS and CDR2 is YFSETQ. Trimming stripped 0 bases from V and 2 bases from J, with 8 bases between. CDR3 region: CASSLGAINTEAFF. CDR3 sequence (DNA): TGCGCCAGCAGCTTGGGGGCCATTAACACTGAAGCTTTCTTT.

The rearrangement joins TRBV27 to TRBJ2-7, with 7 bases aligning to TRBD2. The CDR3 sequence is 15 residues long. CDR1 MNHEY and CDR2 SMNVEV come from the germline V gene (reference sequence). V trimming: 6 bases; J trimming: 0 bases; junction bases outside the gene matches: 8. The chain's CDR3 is CASSYQLATSYEQYF. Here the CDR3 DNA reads TGTGCCAGCAGCTACCAACTAGCGACCTCCTACGAGCAGTACTTC.

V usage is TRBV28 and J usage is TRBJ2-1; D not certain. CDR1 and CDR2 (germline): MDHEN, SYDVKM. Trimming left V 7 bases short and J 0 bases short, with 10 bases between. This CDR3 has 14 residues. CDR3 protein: CASKGVSSYNEQFF. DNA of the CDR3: TGTGCCAGCAAAGGAGTGAGCTCCTACAATGAGCAGTTCTTC.

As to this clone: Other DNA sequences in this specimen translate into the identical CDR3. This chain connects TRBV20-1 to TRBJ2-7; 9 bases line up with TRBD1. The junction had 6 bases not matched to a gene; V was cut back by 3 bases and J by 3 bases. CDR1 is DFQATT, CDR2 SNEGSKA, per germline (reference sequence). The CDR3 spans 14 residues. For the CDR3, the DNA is TGCAGTGCTAGTAGACAGGGGGACAACTACGAGCAGTACTTC. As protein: CSASRQGDNYEQYF.

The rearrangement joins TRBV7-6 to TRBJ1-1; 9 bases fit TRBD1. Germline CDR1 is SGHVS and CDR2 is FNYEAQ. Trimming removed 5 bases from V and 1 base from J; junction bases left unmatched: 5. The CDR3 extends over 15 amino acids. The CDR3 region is CASSLTGGANTEAFF. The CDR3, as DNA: TGTGCCAGCAGCCTTACAGGGGGCGCGAACACTGAAGCTTTCTTT.

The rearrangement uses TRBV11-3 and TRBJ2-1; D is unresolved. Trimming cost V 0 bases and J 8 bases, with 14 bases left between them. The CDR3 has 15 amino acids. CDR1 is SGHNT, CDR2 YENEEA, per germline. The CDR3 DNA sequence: TGTGCCAGCAGCTTAGAAGGCCGTAGCTCGGATGAGCAGTTCTTC. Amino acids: CASSLEGRSSDEQFF.

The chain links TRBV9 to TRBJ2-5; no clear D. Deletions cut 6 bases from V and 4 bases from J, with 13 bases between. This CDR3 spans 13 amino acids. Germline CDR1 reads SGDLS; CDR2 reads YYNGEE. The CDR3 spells CASTKAGSETQYF. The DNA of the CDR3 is TGTGCCAGCACCAAAGCAGGATCAGAGACCCAGTACTTC. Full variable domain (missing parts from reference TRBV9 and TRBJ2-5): DSGVTQTPKHLITATGQRVTLRCSPRSGDLSVYWYQQSLDQGLQFLIQYYNGEERAKGNILERFSAQQFPDLHSELNLSSLELGDSALYFCASTKAGSETQYFGPGTRLLVL.

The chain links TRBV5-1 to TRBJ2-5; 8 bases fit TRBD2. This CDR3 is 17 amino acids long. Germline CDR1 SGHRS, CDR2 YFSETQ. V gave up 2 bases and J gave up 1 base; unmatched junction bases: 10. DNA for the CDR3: TGCGCCAGCAGCTTTAAAATAAGCGGGAGAGGCCAAGAGACCCAGTACTTC. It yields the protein CASSFKISGRGQETQYF.

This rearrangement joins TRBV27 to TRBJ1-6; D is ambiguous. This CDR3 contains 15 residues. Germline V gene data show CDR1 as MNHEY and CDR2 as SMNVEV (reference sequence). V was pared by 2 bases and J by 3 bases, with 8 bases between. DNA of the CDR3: TGTGCCAGCAGTTTAGGTCAGAACTATAATTCACCCCTCCACTTT. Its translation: CASSLGQNYNSPLHF.

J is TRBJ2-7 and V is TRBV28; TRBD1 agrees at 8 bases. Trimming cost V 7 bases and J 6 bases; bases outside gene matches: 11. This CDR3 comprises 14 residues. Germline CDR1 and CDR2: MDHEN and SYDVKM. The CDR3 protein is CASKGRQGSTEQYF. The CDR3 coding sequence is TGTGCCAGCAAGGGAAGACAGGGGTCCACCGAGCAGTACTTC.